The TCR beta chain described here comes from a study of beta chain features in type 1 diabetes. Expressed TCRB transcripts were sequenced, since all the RNA that had been isolated was reverse transcribed. Profiled with immunoSEQ multiplex PCR; TCRdb holds only in-frame clones, not every one. The sample consists of 200,000 to 250,000 clones, 27% of them appearing once. CDR1 MNHNY and CDR2 SVGAGI come from the germline V gene (reference sequence). This CDR3 is built from 14 residues. The chain couples TRBV6-6 to TRBJ2-5; TRBD1 agrees at 7 bases. The J call may be wrong; the DNA end is better matched by TRBJ2-7. The sequence derives from a man aged 25 to 40 in good health. The sample consisted of central memory CD4+ T cells from blood. CDR3 DNA sequence: TGTGCCAGCAGCGAAAACTCGGACAGGCTCGAGCAGTACTTC. Protein sequence: CASSENSDRLEQYF.